The 10 T cell receptor beta chains listed next were all sequenced from one sample in a study of T cells after yellow fever vaccination. TCRdb independently ran MiXCR on the 5' RACE reads; one entry per CDR3 protein. This table has some 350,000 distinct CDR3 sequences, roughly 4.3% appearing once. The specimen was PBMCs, collected 5 days after the yellow fever booster vaccination. These receptors all stem from a man in his late teens or twenties who received the YFV17D yellow fever vaccine.

V gene TRBV18 combines with J gene TRBJ2-5; D uncertain. The ends were cut back, 0 bases at V and 5 bases at J, with 13 bases in the middle. The CDR3 runs 15 residues. CDR1 and CDR2 from the germline V gene are KGHSH and LQKENI. This CDR3 is CASSPPNTFGETQYF. The CDR3 nucleotides are TGTGCCAGCTCACCACCGAACACCTTTGGGGAGACCCAGTACTTC. The full variable domain, its missing parts supplied by reference TRBV18 and TRBJ2-5, is NAGVMQNPRHLVRRRGQEARLRCSPMKGHSHVYWYRQLPEEGLKFMVYLQKENIIDESGMPKERFSAEFPKEGPSILRIQQVVRGDSAAYFCASSPPNTFGETQYFGPGTRLLVL.

V and J are TRBV6-1 and TRBJ1-5, with D hard to call. CDR1 is MNHNS, CDR2 SASEGT, per germline. The V end lost 6 bases, the J end lost 6 bases, and 12 bases lay between the germline ends. The CDR3 loop spans 13 amino acids. In DNA form, the CDR3 reads TGTGCCAGCAGATCCACTGGAGGTCAGCCCCAGCATTTT. It encodes CASRSTGGQPQHF.

This clonotype was counted at least ten times. The chain uses TRBV7-8 and TRBJ1-5; D is uncertain. CDR1 is SGHVS, CDR2 FQNEAQ, per germline. The CDR3 consists of 14 residues. V lost 0 bases and J 3 bases, leaving 6 bases between the germline ends. The CDR3 DNA follows: TGTGCCAGCAGCTTAGCAGGTCACAATCAGCCCCAGCATTTT. Its protein is CASSLAGHNQPQHF.

This clonotype was counted between two and nine times. This rearrangement joins TRBV7-2 to TRBJ2-7, with a possible D match to TRBD2 (5 bases). The CDR3 is 15 residues long. CDR1 and CDR2 (germline): SGHTA, FQGNSA. V lost 2 bases to trimming and J lost 7 bases, with 18 bases between them. The CDR3 here is CASSLNGGRTEEQYV. The CDR3 nucleotides read TGTGCCAGCAGCTTAAATGGCGGTAGGACTGAAGAGCAGTACGTC.

V usage is TRBV5-5 and J usage is TRBJ1-1; D gene unclear. Trimming shortened V by 4 bases and J by 7 bases, and 14 bases separated the two germline ends. The CDR3 spans 13 residues. CDR1 is SGHKS, CDR2 YYEKEE, per germline (reference sequence). The CDR3 nucleotides read TGTGCCAGCAGCCCGGCCGTGCATATTGAAGCTTTCTTT. Encoded protein: CASSPAVHIEAFF.

This clonotype came up many times. This sequence joins TRBV11-2 and TRBJ2-3, with TRBD2 matching over 10 bases. Germline trimming cut 1 base from V and 1 base from J; bases unmatched to any gene: 5. Germline CDR1 is SGHAT and CDR2 is FQNNGV. This CDR3 region has 17 residues. The CDR3 region has the DNA TGTGCCAGCAGCTTAGTGGCCCTAGCGGGGGGCACAGATACGCAGTATTTT. Translation: CASSLVALAGGTDTQYF. Variable domain in full (rest from reference TRBV11-2 and TRBJ2-3): EAGVAQSPRYKIIEKRQSVAFWCNPISGHATLYWYQQILGQGPKLLIQFQNNGVVDDSQLPKDRFSAERLKGVDSTLKIQPAKLEDSAVYLCASSLVALAGGTDTQYFGPGTRLTVL.

This clonotype was counted only a few times. This sequence joins TRBV6-1 and TRBJ1-1, with D perhaps matching TRBD1 (5 bases). The CDR3 contains 13 residues. The germline gives CDR1 MNHNS, CDR2 SASEGT. Trimming left V 2 bases short and J 4 bases short, with 8 bases between. The CDR3 spells CASSEQGPTEAFF. Here the CDR3 DNA reads TGTGCCAGCAGTGAACAGGGACCCACTGAAGCTTTCTTT.

Only a few counts were recorded for this clonotype. The junction differs from germline at one of its ends, possibly a read error. The genes are TRBV2 and TRBJ2-7, with D possibly being TRBD1 (7 bases). The CDR3 is 10 amino acids. The germline gives CDR1 SNHLY, CDR2 FYNNEI. The CDR3 region has the DNA TGTGCCAGCTCCGGGGGACAGAGGTTATTC. It is translated as CASSGGQRLF.

This clonotype was detected a few times. This CDR3 reads CASSPYLGSSGANVLTF. CDR3 bases: TGTGCCAGCAGCCCCTACCTCGGGAGCTCTGGGGCCAACGTCCTGACTTTC. The rearrangement uses TRBV7-6 and TRBJ2-6; a weak D match, TRBD2 (6 bases). The CDR3 has 17 amino acids. Trimming cost V 5 bases and J 0 bases, with 14 bases left between them. In germline, CDR1 is SGHVS, CDR2 FNYEAQ.

The V and J genes are TRBV29-1 and TRBJ2-6; D is uncertain. Germline-derived CDR1 and CDR2 are SQVTM and ANQGSEA. The CDR3 spans 13 residues. The CDR3 DNA sequence: TGCACCGTACGCTTTTCGGGGGCCAACGTCCTGACTTTC. Protein sequence: CTVRFSGANVLTF.